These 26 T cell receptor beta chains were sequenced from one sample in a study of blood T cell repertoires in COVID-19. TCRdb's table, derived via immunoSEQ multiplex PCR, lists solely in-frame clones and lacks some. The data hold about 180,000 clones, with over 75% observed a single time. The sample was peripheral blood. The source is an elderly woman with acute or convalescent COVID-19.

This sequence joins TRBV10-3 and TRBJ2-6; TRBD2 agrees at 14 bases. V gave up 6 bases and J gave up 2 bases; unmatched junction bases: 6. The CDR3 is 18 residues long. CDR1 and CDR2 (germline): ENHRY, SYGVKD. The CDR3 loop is CAIRDGLAGGPGANVLTF. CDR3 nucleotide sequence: TGTGCCATCAGGGACGGACTAGCGGGAGGCCCTGGGGCCAACGTCCTGACTTTC.

CDR3 amino acids: CASSYSGTGRAEQYF. The CDR3 DNA is TGTGCCAGCAGTTACTCAGGGACAGGGAGGGCCGAGCAGTACTTC. The J gene is TRBJ2-7, the V gene TRBV6-2 or TRBV6-3; 9 bases are shared with TRBD1. Germline V gives CDR1 MNHEY, CDR2 SVGEGT. This CDR3 region has 15 residues. V gave up 0 bases and J gave up 6 bases; unmatched junction bases: 6.

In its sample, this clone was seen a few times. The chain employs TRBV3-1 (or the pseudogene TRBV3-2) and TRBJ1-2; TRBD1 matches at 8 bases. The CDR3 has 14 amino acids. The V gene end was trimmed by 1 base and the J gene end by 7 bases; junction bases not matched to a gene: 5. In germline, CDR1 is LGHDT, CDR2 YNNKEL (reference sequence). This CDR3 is CASSQADREGGYTF. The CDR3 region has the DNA TGTGCCAGCAGCCAAGCGGACAGGGAGGGTGGCTACACCTTC.

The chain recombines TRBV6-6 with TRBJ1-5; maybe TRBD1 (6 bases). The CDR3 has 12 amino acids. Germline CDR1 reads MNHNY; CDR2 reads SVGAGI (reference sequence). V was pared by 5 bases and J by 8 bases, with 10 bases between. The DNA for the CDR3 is TGTGCCAGCAGTGGACGACAGGAGCCCCAGCATTTT. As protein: CASSGRQEPQHF.

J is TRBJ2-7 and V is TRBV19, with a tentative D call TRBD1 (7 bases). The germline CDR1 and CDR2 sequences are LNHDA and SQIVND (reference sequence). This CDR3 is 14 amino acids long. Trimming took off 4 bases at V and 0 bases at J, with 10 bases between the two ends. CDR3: CASSTRDSSYEQYF. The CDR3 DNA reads TGTGCCAGTAGTACGCGGGACAGCTCCTACGAGCAGTACTTC.

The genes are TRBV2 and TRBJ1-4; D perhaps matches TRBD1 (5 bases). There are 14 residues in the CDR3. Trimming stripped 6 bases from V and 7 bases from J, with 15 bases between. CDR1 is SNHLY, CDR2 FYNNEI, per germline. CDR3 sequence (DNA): TGTGCCAGCAGGCCGGACATTAGGGGTGAAAAACTGTTTTTT. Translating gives CASRPDIRGEKLFF.

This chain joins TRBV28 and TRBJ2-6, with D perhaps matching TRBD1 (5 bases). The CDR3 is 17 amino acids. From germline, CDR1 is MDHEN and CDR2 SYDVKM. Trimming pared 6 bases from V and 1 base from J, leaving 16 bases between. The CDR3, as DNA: TGTGCCAGCAGCAAGCCAATTACAGGTTCTGGGGCCAACGTCCTGACTTTC. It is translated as CASSKPITGSGANVLTF.

In DNA form, the CDR3 reads TGTGCCATCAGTGATCACAGCAATGAAAAACTGTTTTTT. This gives the protein CAISDHSNEKLFF. The chain uses TRBV10-3 and TRBJ1-4; unclear D gene. V gave up 3 bases and J gave up 5 bases, with 7 bases separating them. The CDR3 length is 13 residues. Germline V gene lookup returns CDR1 ENHRY and CDR2 SYGVKD.

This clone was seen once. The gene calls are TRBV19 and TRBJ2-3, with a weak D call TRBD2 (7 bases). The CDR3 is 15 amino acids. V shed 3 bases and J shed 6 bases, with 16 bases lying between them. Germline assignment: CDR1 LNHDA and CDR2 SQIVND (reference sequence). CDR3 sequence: CASSIGGGGSDTQYF. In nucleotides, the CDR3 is TGTGCCAGTAGTATTGGCGGGGGCGGGTCGGATACGCAGTATTTT.

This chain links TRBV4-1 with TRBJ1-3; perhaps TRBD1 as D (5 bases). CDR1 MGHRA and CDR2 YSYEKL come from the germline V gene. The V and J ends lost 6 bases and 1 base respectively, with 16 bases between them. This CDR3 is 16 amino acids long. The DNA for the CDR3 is TGCGCCAGCAGGGACGCAGGGCGGCGTTCTGGAAACACCATATATTTT. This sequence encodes CASRDAGRRSGNTIYF.

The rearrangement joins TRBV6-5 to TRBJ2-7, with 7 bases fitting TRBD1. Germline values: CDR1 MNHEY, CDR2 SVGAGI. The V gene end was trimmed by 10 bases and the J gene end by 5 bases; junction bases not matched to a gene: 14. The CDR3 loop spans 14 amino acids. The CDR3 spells CATRSGGVLHEQYF. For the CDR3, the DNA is TGTGCCACCAGATCAGGGGGTGTTCTCCACGAGCAGTACTTC.

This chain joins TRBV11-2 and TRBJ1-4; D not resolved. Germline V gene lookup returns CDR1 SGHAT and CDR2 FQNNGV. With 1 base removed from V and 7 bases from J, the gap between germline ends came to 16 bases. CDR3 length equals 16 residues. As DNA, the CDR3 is TGTGCCAGCAGCTTAGTTGGACGGCCGGAGGGTGAAAAACTGTTTTTT. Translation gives CASSLVGRPEGEKLFF. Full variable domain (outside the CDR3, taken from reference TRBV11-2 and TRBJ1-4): EAGVAQSPRYKIIEKRQSVAFWCNPISGHATLYWYQQILGQGPKLLIQFQNNGVVDDSQLPKDRFSAERLKGVDSTLKIQPAKLEDSAVYLCASSLVGRPEGEKLFFGSGTQLSVL.

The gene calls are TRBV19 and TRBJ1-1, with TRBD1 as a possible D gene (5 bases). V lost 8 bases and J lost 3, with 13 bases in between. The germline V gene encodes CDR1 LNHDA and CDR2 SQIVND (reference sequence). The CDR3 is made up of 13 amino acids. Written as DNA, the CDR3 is TGTGCCAGTGGGCTCGGGGGGGACACTGAAGCTTTCTTT. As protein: CASGLGGDTEAFF.

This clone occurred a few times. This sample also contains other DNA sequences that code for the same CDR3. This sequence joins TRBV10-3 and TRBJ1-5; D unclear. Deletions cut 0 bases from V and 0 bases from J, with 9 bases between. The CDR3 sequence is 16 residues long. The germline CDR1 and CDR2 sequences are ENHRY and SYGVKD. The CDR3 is CAISESGGSSNQPQHF. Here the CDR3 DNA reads TGTGCCATCAGTGAGTCCGGAGGGAGTAGCAATCAGCCCCAGCATTTT.

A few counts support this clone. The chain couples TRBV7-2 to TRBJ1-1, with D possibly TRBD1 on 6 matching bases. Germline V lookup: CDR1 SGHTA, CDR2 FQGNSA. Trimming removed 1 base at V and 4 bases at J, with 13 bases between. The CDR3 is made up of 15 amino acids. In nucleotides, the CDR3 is TGTGCCAGCAGCTTAGAAGCACAGGGTGGCACTGAAGCTTTCTTT. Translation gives CASSLEAQGGTEAFF.

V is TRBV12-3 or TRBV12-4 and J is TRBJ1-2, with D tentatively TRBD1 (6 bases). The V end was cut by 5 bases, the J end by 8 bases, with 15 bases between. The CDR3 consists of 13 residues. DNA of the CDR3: TGTGCCAGCAGTCAAACCCACAGGGTAGGCTACACCTTC. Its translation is CASSQTHRVGYTF.

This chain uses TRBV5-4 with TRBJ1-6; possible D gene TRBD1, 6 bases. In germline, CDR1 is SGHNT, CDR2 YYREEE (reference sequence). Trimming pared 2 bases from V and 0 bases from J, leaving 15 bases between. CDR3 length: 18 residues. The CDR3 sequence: CASSFGGAGSSYNSPLHF. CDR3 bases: TGTGCCAGCAGCTTTGGGGGGGCAGGGAGCTCCTATAATTCACCCCTCCACTTT.

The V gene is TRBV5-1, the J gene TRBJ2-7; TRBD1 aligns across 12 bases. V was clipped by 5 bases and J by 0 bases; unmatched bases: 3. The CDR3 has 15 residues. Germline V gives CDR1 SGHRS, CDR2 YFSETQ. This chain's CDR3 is CASRRGQGASYEQYF. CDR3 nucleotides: TGCGCCAGCAGACGGGGACAGGGGGCCTCCTACGAGCAGTACTTC. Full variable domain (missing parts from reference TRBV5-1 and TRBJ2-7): KAGVTQTPRYLIKTRGQQVTLSCSPISGHRSVSWYQQTPGQGLQFLFEYFSETQRNKGNFPGRFSGRQFSNSRSEMNVSTLELGDSALYLCASRRGQGASYEQYFGPGTRLTVT.

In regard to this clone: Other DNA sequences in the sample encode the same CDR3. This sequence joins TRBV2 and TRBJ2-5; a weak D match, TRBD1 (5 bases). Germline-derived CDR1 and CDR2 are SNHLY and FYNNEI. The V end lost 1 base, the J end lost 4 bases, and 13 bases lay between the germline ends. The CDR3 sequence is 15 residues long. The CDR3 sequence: CASSEGPGQGETQYF. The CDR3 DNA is TGTGCCAGCAGTGAAGGGCCAGGTCAGGGAGAGACCCAGTACTTC.

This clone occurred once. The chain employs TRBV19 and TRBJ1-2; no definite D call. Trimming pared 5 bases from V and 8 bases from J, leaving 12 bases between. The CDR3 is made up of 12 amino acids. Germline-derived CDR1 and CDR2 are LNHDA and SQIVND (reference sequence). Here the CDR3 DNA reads TGTGCCAGTAGTGTGTATGAGGGCGGCTACACCTTC. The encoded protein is CASSVYEGGYTF. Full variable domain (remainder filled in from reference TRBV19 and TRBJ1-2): DGGITQSPKYLFRKEGQNVTLSCEQNLNHDAMYWYRQDPGQGLRLIYYSQIVNDFQKGDIAEGYSVSREKKESFPLTVTSAQKNPTAFYLCASSVYEGGYTFGSGTRLTVV.

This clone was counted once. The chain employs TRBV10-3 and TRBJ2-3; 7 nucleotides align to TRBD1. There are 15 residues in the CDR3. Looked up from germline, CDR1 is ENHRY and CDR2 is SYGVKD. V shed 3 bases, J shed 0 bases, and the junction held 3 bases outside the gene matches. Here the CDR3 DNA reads TGTGCCATCAGTGACCTGGACAGGAGCACAGATACGCAGTATTTT. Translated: CAISDLDRSTDTQYF.

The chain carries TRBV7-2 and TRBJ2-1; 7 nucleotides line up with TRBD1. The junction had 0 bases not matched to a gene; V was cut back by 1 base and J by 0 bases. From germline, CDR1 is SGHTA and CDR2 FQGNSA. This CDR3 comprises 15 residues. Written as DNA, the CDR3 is TGTGCCAGCAGCTTAGGGACAGGCTCCTACAATGAGCAGTTCTTC. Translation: CASSLGTGSYNEQFF.

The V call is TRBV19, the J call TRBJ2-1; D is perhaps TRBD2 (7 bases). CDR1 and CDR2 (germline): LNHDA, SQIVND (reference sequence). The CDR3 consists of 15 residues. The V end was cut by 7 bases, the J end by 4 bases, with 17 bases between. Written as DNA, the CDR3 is TGTGCCAGTACCATGGGGGGGCCGGTATACAATGAGCAGTTCTTC. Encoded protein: CASTMGGPVYNEQFF. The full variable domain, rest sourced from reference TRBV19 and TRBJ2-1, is DGGITQSPKYLFRKEGQNVTLSCEQNLNHDAMYWYRQDPGQGLRLIYYSQIVNDFQKGDIAEGYSVSREKKESFPLTVTSAQKNPTAFYLCASTMGGPVYNEQFFGPGTRLTVL.

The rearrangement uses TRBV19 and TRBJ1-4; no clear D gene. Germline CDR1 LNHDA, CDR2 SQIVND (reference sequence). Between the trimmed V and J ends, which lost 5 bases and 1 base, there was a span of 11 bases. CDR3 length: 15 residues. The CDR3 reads CASSYRTGTNEKLFF. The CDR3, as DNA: TGTGCCAGTAGTTACCGGACTGGAACTAATGAAAAACTGTTTTTT.

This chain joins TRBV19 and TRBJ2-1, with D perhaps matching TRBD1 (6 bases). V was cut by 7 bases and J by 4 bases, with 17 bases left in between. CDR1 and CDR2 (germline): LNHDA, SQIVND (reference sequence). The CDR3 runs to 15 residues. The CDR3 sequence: CASTQGSSRYNEQFF. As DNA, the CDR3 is TGTGCCAGTACCCAGGGGTCTTCACGATACAATGAGCAGTTCTTC.

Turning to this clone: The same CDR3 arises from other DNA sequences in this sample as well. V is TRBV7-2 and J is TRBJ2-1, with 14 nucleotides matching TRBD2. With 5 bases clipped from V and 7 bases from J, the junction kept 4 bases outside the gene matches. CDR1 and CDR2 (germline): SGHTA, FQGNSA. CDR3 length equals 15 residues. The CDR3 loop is CASSTRLAGGNEQFF. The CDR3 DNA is TGTGCCAGCAGCACCCGACTAGCGGGGGGGAATGAGCAGTTCTTC.